Following are 24 T cell receptor beta chains from one sample sequenced in a study of cytomegalovirus exposure and HLA in healthy donors. Primers included in the PCR were 60 Vbeta and 13 Jbeta primers. Data came from immunoSEQ multiplex PCR; TCRdb stores just in-frame clones and leaves some out. The table records roughly 120,000 clones, around four fifths of them present only once. Sequencing was performed on PBMCs. These receptors came from a woman aged 45-60 years in good health and CMV-seropositive.

This clone was seen once. The chain links TRBV27 to TRBJ2-3; a possible D gene is TRBD2 (5 bases). Trimming took 2 bases from V and 3 from J, leaving 15 bases between them. This CDR3 spans 16 amino acids. The germline gives CDR1 MNHEY, CDR2 SMNVEV (reference sequence). CDR3 nucleotide sequence: TGTGCCAGCAGTTTAAGGAGGCTAGTTGGAACAGATACGCAGTATTTT. It specifies CASSLRRLVGTDTQYF.

The rearrangement uses TRBV5-6 and TRBJ2-2; 7 positions agree with TRBD1. The V and J ends lost 4 bases and 0 bases, in that order; junction bases with no gene match: 3. Germline lookup yields CDR1 SGHDT and CDR2 YYEEEE. The CDR3 is 15 residues long. Here the CDR3 reads CASSRQGPNTGELFF. CDR3 bases: TGTGCCAGCAGCCGACAGGGACCGAACACCGGGGAGCTGTTTTTT.

The rearrangement joins TRBV28 to TRBJ1-1; D gene ambiguous. CDR1 is MDHEN, CDR2 SYDVKM, per germline. V lost 7 bases to trimming and J lost 1 base, with 13 bases between them. The CDR3 sequence is 14 residues long. Here the CDR3 DNA reads TGTGCCAGCACTACGACCGACAAGAACACTGAAGCTTTCTTT. This encodes CASTTTDKNTEAFF.

This rearrangement joins TRBV7-9 to TRBJ2-7; 8 bases are a match to TRBD2. Trimming at V came to 5 bases and at J to 3 bases, leaving 3 bases not matched to a gene. Germline V gene data show CDR1 as SEHNR and CDR2 as FQNEAQ (reference sequence). This CDR3 has 13 residues. The CDR3 coding sequence is TGTGCCAGCAGCCAGCGGGAGTTCTACGAGCAGTACTTC. Translating it yields CASSQREFYEQYF.

This chain connects TRBV4-2 to TRBJ2-3; 9 bases fit TRBD2. Germline CDR1 is LGHNA and CDR2 is YNFKEQ. The CDR3 has 18 residues. Losses at the gene ends were 0 bases for V and 0 bases for J; bases not matched to a gene: 7. The CDR3 loop reads CASSQESSGGGSTDTQYF. The CDR3 DNA sequence: TGTGCCAGCAGCCAAGAAAGTAGCGGGGGCGGGAGCACAGATACGCAGTATTTT.

V and J are TRBV9 and TRBJ2-3, with a weak D call TRBD2 (7 bases). The germline CDR1 and CDR2 sequences are SGDLS and YYNGEE. The V end lost 3 bases, the J end lost 0 bases, and 11 bases lay between the germline ends. The CDR3 has 15 amino acids. CDR3 coding DNA: TGTGCCAGCAGCGGAGGGGGGGGAAGCACAGATACGCAGTATTTT. This gives the protein CASSGGGGSTDTQYF.

The chain couples TRBV6-1 to TRBJ1-1, with D perhaps TRBD1 (5 bases). CDR3 length equals 12 residues. Germline loops: CDR1 MNHNS, CDR2 SASEGT. Trimming pared 8 bases from V and 4 bases from J, leaving 11 bases between. The CDR3 sequence: CASLRTSTEAFF. CDR3 coding DNA: TGTGCCAGCCTTCGGACATCCACTGAAGCTTTCTTT.

The genes are TRBV11-1 and TRBJ2-1; 10 nucleotides line up with TRBD2. Germline loops: CDR1 SGHAT, CDR2 FQDESV (reference sequence). V was pared by 5 bases and J by 3 bases, with 4 bases of the junction left unmatched. This CDR3 comprises 15 residues. CDR3 sequence reads: CASSHGLAVYNEQFF. DNA of the CDR3: TGTGCCAGCAGCCACGGACTAGCGGTCTACAATGAGCAGTTCTTC.

This clone was observed a handful of times. V usage is TRBV14 and J usage is TRBJ2-1; no definite D call. Between the trimmed V and J ends, which lost 4 bases and 10 bases, there was a span of 11 bases. Germline CDR1 and CDR2: SGHDN and FVKESK. The CDR3 sequence is 12 residues long. CDR3 nucleotide sequence: TGTGCCAGCAGCCCTAGGTATGCGGAGCAGTTCTTC. Protein product: CASSPRYAEQFF.

The chain carries TRBV2 and TRBJ2-1; D is perhaps TRBD1 (5 bases). The CDR3 spans 14 residues. Deletions cut 5 bases from V and 7 bases from J, with 15 bases between. Germline-derived CDR1 and CDR2 are SNHLY and FYNNEI. In DNA form, the CDR3 reads TGTGCCAGCAGTCGCCAGGGCGTTGTGAATGAGCAGTTCTTC. It translates to CASSRQGVVNEQFF.

This chain joins TRBV6-6 and TRBJ1-2; possible D gene TRBD1, 6 bases. The CDR3 loop spans 16 amino acids. The germline gives CDR1 MNHNY, CDR2 SVGAGI (reference sequence). The germline V and J ends were trimmed by 5 bases and 0 bases, with 16 bases remaining between them. The CDR3 region has the DNA TGTGCCAGCAGTCCCGCAGGGGCGCAGTCTAACTATGGCTACACCTTC. Translation: CASSPAGAQSNYGYTF.

This chain links TRBV6-1 with TRBJ1-6; tentatively, D is TRBD1 (5 bases). Germline values: CDR1 MNHNS, CDR2 SASEGT. CDR3 length: 14 residues. V lost 7 bases and J lost 7, with 14 bases in between. The CDR3: CASKSGGGNSPLHF. CDR3 bases: TGTGCCAGCAAATCCGGGGGGGGAAATTCACCCCTCCACTTT.

The V and J genes are TRBV7-3 and TRBJ2-3, with 7 bases identical to TRBD1. The CDR3 has 14 amino acids. The trim removed 5 bases at V and 0 bases at J, leaving 2 bases unmatched. Looked up from germline, CDR1 is SGHTA and CDR2 is FQGTGA. CDR3 in DNA: TGTGCCAGCAGCCAGGGACAGAGCACAGATACGCAGTATTTT. Translation gives CASSQGQSTDTQYF.

This chain uses TRBV4-3 with TRBJ1-2, with unresolved D. The CDR3 runs 14 residues. The V and J ends lost 0 bases and 1 base respectively, with 6 bases between them. Germline-derived CDR1 and CDR2 are LGHNA and YSLEER. Here the CDR3 DNA reads TGCGCCAGCAGCCAAGATCAGATTAACTATGGCTACACCTTC. Its protein is CASSQDQINYGYTF.

In this sample, this clone turned up once. CDR3 coding DNA: TGTGCCAGCAGTCCCCCGTGGTTGGGGACTTTCCTTCCTTCCTACGAGCAGTACTTC. Translation: CASSPPWLGTFLPSYEQYF. The chain is built from TRBV5-5 and TRBJ2-7, with a tentative D call TRBD2 (6 bases). Germline V gene data show CDR1 as SGHKS and CDR2 as YYEKEE (reference sequence). V was pared by 5 bases and J by 1 base, with 28 bases between. The CDR3 contains 19 residues.

This chain links TRBV6-4 with TRBJ1-1; 8 nucleotides align to TRBD1. Per the germline V gene, CDR1 is MRHNA and CDR2 is SNTAGT. V lost 6 bases, J lost 2 bases, and 11 bases stayed unmatched. This CDR3 has 16 amino acids. In DNA, the CDR3 is TGTGCCAGCAGCCCGACAGGGGCCACATACAACACTGAAGCTTTCTTT. Its translation is CASSPTGATYNTEAFF.

This clone showed up just once. The V call is TRBV19, the J call TRBJ1-6; 9 positions agree with TRBD1. This CDR3 spans 15 amino acids. V lost 9 bases to trimming and J lost 10 bases; unmatched junction nucleotides: 13. Germline V gene lookup returns CDR1 LNHDA and CDR2 SQIVND (reference sequence). In DNA form, the CDR3 reads TGTGCCAGCAGCGAGGGGACAGGGACGGGGTCACCCCTCCACTTT. Its translation: CASSEGTGTGSPLHF.

This clone appeared a single time. The chain is built from TRBV7-2 and TRBJ2-5; D is unresolved. The CDR3 extends over 15 amino acids. Per germline, CDR1 SGHTA and CDR2 FQGNSA. V lost 4 bases and J 2 bases, leaving 14 bases between the germline ends. The CDR3 loop reads CASSYPLGLQETQYF. For the CDR3, the DNA is TGTGCCAGCAGCTACCCTTTGGGCCTTCAAGAGACCCAGTACTTC.

This rearrangement joins TRBV5-4 to TRBJ2-1, with 12 bases aligning to TRBD1. Unmatched junction bases numbered 7, after V lost 4 bases and J lost 11 bases. The CDR3 is 14 residues long. The germline V gene encodes CDR1 SGHNT and CDR2 YYREEE (reference sequence). This CDR3 reads CASSGGTGGRKQFF. The CDR3 DNA reads as TGTGCCAGCAGCGGTGGGACAGGGGGCAGGAAGCAGTTCTTC.

A note on this clone: The sample has other DNA sequences that encode this CDR3 too. The V gene is TRBV5-1, the J gene TRBJ2-7, with 11 bases matching TRBD1. Germline CDR1 reads SGHRS; CDR2 reads YFSETQ. V gave up 4 bases and J gave up 4 bases; unmatched junction bases: 4. CDR3 length: 14 residues. The CDR3 DNA reads TGCGCCAGCAGCCCCGGACAGGGGGCGTACGAGCAGTACTTC. Its translation is CASSPGQGAYEQYF.

The rearrangement uses TRBV9 and TRBJ1-5; 7 nucleotides line up with TRBD1. The length of the CDR3 is 15 residues. J lost 3 bases, V lost 3 bases, and 6 bases had no gene match. In germline, CDR1 is SGDLS, CDR2 YYNGEE. The CDR3 protein is CASSAGTDFNQPQHF. DNA for the CDR3: TGTGCCAGCAGCGCGGGGACAGATTTCAATCAGCCCCAGCATTTT.

The chain joins TRBV4-1 to TRBJ1-1; D is perhaps TRBD1 (6 bases). CDR1 is MGHRA and CDR2 is YSYEKL in the germline V gene. The ends were cut back, 2 bases at V and 2 bases at J, with 9 bases in the middle. CDR3 length equals 14 residues. The CDR3, as DNA: TGCGCCAGCAGCCAAACAGGGCCCAACACTGAAGCTTTCTTT. This encodes CASSQTGPNTEAFF.

The V and J genes are TRBV2 and TRBJ2-7, with D maybe TRBD1 (5 bases). CDR3 length equals 12 residues. V was trimmed by 6 bases and J by 3 bases, leaving 9 bases between them. Germline V lookup: CDR1 SNHLY, CDR2 FYNNEI. CDR3 amino acids: CASRDSSYEQYF. The CDR3 DNA reads as TGTGCCAGCAGAGACAGTAGCTACGAGCAGTACTTC.

The J gene is TRBJ1-1, the V gene TRBV5-1; 8 bases align to TRBD1. This CDR3 has 15 amino acids. The V and J ends lost 4 bases and 4 bases, in that order; junction bases with no gene match: 9. Germline CDR1 reads SGHRS; CDR2 reads YFSETQ. This CDR3 reads CASSTWQGAITEAFF. The CDR3 bases are TGCGCCAGCAGCACTTGGCAGGGGGCGATCACTGAAGCTTTCTTT.